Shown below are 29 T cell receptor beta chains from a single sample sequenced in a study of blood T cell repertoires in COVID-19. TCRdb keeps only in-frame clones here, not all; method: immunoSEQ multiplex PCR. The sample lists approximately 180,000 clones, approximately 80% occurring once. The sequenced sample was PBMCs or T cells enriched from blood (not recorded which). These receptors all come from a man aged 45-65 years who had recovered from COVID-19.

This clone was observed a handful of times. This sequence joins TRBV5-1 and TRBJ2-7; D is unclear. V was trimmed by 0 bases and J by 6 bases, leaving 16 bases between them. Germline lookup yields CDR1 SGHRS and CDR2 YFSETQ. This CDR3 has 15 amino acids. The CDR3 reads CASSLEPGNLGEQYF. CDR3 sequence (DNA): TGCGCCAGCAGCTTGGAGCCAGGTAATTTAGGCGAGCAGTACTTC.

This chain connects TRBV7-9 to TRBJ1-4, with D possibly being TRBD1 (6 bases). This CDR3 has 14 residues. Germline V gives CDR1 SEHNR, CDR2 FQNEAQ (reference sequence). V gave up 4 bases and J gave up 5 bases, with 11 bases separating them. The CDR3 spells CASSSRQENEKLFF. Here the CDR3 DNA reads TGTGCCAGCAGCTCACGACAGGAGAATGAAAAACTGTTTTTT.

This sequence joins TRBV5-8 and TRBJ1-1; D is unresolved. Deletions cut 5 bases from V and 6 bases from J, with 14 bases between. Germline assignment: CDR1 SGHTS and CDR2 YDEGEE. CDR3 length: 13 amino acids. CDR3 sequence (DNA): TGTGCCAGCAGTTCGCGTAGTAACCCTGAAGCTTTCTTT. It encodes CASSSRSNPEAFF. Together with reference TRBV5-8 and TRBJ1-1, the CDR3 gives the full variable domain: EAGVTQSPTHLIKTRGQQATLRCSPISGHTSVYWYQQALGLGLQFLLWYDEGEERNRGNFPPRFSGRQFPNYSSELNVNALELEDSALYLCASSSRSNPEAFFGQGTRLTVV.

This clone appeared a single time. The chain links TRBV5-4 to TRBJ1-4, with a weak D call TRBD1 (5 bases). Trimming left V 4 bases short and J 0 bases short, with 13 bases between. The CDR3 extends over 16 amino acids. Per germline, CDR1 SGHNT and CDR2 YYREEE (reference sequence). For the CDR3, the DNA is TGTGCCAGCAGCCCTGGGGGGGGTGCAACTAATGAAAAACTGTTTTTT. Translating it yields CASSPGGGATNEKLFF.

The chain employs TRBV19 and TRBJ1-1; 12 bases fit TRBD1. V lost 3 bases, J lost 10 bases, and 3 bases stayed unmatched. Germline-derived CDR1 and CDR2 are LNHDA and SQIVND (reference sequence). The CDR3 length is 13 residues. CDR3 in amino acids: CASSMGQGAAAFF. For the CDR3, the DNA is TGTGCCAGTAGTATGGGACAGGGGGCTGCAGCTTTCTTT.

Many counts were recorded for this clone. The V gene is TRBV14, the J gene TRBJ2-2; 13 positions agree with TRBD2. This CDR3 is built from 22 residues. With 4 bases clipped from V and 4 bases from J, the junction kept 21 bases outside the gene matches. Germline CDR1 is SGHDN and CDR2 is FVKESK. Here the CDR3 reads CASSRIKSPGLAGKRITGELFF. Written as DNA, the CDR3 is TGTGCCAGCAGCCGGATCAAGTCGCCGGGACTAGCGGGGAAGCGGATCACCGGGGAGCTGTTTTTT.

The CDR3 region is CASSPLEGTSGTQETQYF. In nucleotides, the CDR3 is TGTGCCAGCAGTCCTTTGGAGGGGACTAGCGGAACCCAAGAGACCCAGTACTTC. V is TRBV7-8 and J is TRBJ2-5; 11 bases align to TRBD2. The CDR3 sequence is 18 residues long. The germline CDR1 and CDR2 sequences are SGHVS and FQNEAQ. The junction had 13 bases not matched to a gene; V was cut back by 6 bases and J by 1 base. The full variable domain, rest sourced from reference TRBV7-8 and TRBJ2-5, is GAGVSQSPRYKVAKRGQDVALRCDPISGHVSLFWYQQALGQGPEFLTYFQNEAQLDKSGLPSDRFFAERPEGSVSTLKIQRTQQEDSAVYLCASSPLEGTSGTQETQYFGPGTRLLVL.

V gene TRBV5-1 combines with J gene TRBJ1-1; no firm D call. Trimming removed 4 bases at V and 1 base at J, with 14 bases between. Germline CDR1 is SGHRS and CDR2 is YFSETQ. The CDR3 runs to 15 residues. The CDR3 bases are TGCGCCAGCAGCAGTTTCGACTTAGCGAACACTGAAGCTTTCTTT. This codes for CASSSFDLANTEAFF.

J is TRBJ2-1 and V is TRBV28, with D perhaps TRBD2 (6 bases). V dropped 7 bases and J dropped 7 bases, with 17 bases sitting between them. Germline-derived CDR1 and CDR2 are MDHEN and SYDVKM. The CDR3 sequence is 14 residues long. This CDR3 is CASKGVGTRNEQFF. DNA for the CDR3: TGTGCCAGCAAGGGCGTCGGGACTCGAAATGAGCAGTTCTTC. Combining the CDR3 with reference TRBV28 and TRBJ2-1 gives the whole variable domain DVKVTQSSRYLVKRTGEKVFLECVQDMDHENMFWYRQDPGLGLRLIYFSYDVKMKEKGDIPEGYSVSREKKERFSLILESASTNQTSMYLCASKGVGTRNEQFFGPGTRLTVL.

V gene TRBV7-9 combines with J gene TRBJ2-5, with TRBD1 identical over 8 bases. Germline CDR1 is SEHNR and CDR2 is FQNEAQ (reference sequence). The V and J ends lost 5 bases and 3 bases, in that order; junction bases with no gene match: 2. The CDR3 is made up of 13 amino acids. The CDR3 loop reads CASSLDREETQYF. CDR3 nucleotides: TGTGCCAGCAGCCTGGACAGGGAAGAGACCCAGTACTTC. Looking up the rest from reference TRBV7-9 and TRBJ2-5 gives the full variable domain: DTGVSQNPRHKITKRGQNVTFRCDPISEHNRLYWYRQTLGQGPEFLTYFQNEAQLEKSRLLSDRFSAERPKGSFSTLEIQRTEQGDSAMYLCASSLDREETQYFGPGTRLLVL.

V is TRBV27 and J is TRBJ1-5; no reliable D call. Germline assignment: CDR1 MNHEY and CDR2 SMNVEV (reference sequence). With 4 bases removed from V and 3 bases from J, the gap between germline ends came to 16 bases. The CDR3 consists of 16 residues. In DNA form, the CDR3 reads TGTGCCAGCAGTTCCGATTCACGAGGTGACAATCAGCCCCAGCATTTT. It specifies CASSSDSRGDNQPQHF.

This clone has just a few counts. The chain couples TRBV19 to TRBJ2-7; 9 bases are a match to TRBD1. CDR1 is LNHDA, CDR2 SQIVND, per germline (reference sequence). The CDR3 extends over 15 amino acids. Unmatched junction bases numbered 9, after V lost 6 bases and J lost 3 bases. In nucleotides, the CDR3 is TGTGCCAGTAGGCCGGGACAGGGAAGCTACTACGAGCAGTACTTC. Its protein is CASRPGQGSYYEQYF. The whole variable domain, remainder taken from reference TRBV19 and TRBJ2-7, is DGGITQSPKYLFRKEGQNVTLSCEQNLNHDAMYWYRQDPGQGLRLIYYSQIVNDFQKGDIAEGYSVSREKKESFPLTVTSAQKNPTAFYLCASRPGQGSYYEQYFGPGTRLTVT.

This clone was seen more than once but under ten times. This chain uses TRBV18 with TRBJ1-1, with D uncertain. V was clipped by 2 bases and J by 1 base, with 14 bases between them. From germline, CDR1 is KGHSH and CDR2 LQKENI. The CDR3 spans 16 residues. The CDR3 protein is CASSPSGRTQNTEAFF. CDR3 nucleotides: TGTGCCAGCTCACCATCTGGGCGGACTCAGAACACTGAAGCTTTCTTT. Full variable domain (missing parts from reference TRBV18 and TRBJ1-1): NAGVMQNPRHLVRRRGQEARLRCSPMKGHSHVYWYRQLPEEGLKFMVYLQKENIIDESGMPKERFSAEFPKEGPSILRIQQVVRGDSAAYFCASSPSGRTQNTEAFFGQGTRLTVV.

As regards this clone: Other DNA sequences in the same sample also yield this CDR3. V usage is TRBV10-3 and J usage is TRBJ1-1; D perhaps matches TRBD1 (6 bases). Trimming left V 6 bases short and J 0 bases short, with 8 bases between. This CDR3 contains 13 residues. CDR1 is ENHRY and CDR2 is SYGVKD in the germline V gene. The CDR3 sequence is CAIRDSMNTEAFF. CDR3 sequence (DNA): TGTGCCATCAGGGACAGTATGAACACTGAAGCTTTCTTT.

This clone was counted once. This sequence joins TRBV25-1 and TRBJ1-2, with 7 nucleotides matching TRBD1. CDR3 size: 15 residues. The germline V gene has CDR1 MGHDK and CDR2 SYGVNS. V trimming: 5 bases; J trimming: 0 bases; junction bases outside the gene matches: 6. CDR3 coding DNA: TGTGCCAGCAGTAGGACAGGAGGCACTAACTATGGCTACACCTTC. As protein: CASSRTGGTNYGYTF.

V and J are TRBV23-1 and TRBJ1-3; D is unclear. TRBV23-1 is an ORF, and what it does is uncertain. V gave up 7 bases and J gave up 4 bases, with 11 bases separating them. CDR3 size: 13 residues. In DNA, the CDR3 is TGCGCCAGCATTCTACCATCCGGAAACACCATATATTTT. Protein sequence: CASILPSGNTIYF.

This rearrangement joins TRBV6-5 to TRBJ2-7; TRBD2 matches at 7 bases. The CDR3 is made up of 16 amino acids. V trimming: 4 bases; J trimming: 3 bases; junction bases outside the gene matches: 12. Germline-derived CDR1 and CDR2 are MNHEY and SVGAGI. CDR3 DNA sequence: TGTGCCAGCAGTTTCCTAGACAGCGGGATGATCTACGAGCAGTACTTC. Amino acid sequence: CASSFLDSGMIYEQYF.

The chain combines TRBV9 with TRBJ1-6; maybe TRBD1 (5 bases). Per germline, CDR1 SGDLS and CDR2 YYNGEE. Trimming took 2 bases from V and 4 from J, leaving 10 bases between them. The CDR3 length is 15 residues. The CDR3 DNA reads TGTGCCAGCAGCGTCAGGACAAATTATAATTCACCCCTCCACTTT. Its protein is CASSVRTNYNSPLHF.

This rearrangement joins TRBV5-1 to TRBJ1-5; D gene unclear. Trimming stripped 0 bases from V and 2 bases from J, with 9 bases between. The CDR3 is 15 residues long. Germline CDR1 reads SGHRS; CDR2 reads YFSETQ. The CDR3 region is CASSLGLPGNQPQHF. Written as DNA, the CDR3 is TGCGCCAGCAGCTTGGGCCTCCCGGGCAATCAGCCCCAGCATTTT.

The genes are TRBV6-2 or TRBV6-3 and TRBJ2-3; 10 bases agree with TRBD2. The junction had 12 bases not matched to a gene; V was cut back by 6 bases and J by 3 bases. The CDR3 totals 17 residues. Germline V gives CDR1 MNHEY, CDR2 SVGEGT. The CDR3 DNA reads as TGTGCCAGCAGCTATCCCGGTCTAGCGGGGGATACAGATACGCAGTATTTT. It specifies CASSYPGLAGDTDTQYF.

The CDR3 sequence: CASSQTPGQGNTEAFF. In DNA, the CDR3 is TGTGCCAGCAGCCAAACCCCTGGACAGGGGAACACTGAAGCTTTCTTT. This chain links TRBV3-1 (or the pseudogene TRBV3-2) with TRBJ1-1, with 8 positions matching TRBD1. The junction had 6 bases not matched to a gene; V was cut back by 2 bases and J by 1 base. Germline CDR1 LGHDT, CDR2 YNNKEL (reference sequence). The CDR3 is 16 residues long.

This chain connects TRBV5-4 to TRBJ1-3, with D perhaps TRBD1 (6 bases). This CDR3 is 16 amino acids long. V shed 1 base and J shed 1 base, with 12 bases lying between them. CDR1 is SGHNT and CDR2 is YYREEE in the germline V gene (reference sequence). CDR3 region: CASSLRGGGSGNTIYF. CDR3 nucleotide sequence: TGTGCCAGCAGCTTGCGGGGAGGGGGATCTGGAAACACCATATATTTT.

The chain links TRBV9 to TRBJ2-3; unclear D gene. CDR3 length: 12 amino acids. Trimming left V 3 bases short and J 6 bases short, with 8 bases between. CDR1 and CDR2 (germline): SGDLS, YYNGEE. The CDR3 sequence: CASSGIEDTQYF. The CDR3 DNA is TGTGCCAGCAGCGGCATTGAGGATACGCAGTATTTT.

CDR3 protein: CASSSGLLANYGYTF. CDR3 coding DNA: TGTGCCAGCAGCTCCGGACTGTTAGCTAACTATGGCTACACCTTC. The V gene is TRBV7-9, the J gene TRBJ1-2, with D unresolved. The CDR3 loop spans 15 amino acids. V shed 4 bases and J shed 0 bases, with 12 bases lying between them. Germline V gene sequence: CDR1 SEHNR, CDR2 FQNEAQ (reference sequence).

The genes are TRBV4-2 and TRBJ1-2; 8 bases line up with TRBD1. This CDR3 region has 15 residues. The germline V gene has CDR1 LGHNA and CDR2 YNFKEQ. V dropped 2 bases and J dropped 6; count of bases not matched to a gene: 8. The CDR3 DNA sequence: TGTGCCAGCAGCCAAAAGACAGGGGTAAACCATGGCTACACCTTC. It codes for CASSQKTGVNHGYTF.

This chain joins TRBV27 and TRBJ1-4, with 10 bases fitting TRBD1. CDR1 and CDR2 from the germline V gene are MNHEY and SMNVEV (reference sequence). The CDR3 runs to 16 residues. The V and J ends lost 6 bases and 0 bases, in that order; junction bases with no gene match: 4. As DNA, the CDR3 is TGTGCCAGCAGATGGACAGGGGGGCCAACTAATGAAAAACTGTTTTTT. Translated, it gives CASRWTGGPTNEKLFF.

CDR3 coding DNA: TGTGCCAGCAGCCAGACCGGGGGGTATAATGAAAAACTGTTTTTT. Translating gives CASSQTGGYNEKLFF. The chain couples TRBV7-3 to TRBJ1-4, with D perhaps matching TRBD1 (5 bases). CDR1 SGHTA and CDR2 FQGTGA come from the germline V gene. The CDR3 covers 15 residues. Trimming took 5 bases from V and 4 from J, leaving 14 bases between them.

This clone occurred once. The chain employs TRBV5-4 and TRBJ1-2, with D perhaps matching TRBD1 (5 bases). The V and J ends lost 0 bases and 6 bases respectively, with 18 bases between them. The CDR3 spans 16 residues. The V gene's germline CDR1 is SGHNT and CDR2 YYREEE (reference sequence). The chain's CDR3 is CASSLASPGREDGYTF. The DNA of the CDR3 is TGTGCCAGCAGCTTGGCTTCCCCGGGACGGGAGGATGGCTACACCTTC.

Written as DNA, the CDR3 is TGTGCCAGCTCACCACAACGGGAAACTGAAGCTTTCTTT. Its protein product is CASSPQRETEAFF. This chain links TRBV18 with TRBJ1-1, with no clear D. V was cut by 1 base and J by 5 bases, with 8 bases left in between. Germline CDR1 KGHSH, CDR2 LQKENI. The CDR3 loop spans 13 amino acids.